These 13 T cell receptor beta chains share one sample of origin, sequenced in a study of chemoradiotherapy in HPV16-positive cancers. The repertoire was sequenced with immunoSEQ multiplex PCR; TCRdb's copy has only in-frame clones and lacks some. Seen here are tens of thousands of clones, around two thirds observed once, and the top ten hold approximately 2.5%. This specimen was collected from a patient who underwent chemoradiotherapy. The origin of the receptors is a human donor with HPV-associated anogenital cancer.

The chain employs TRBV27 and TRBJ1-1; a weak D match, TRBD1 (6 bases). Trimming left V 6 bases short and J 3 bases short, with 20 bases between. The CDR3 is 16 amino acids. CDR1 and CDR2 from the germline V gene are MNHEY and SMNVEV (reference sequence). CDR3 sequence (DNA): TGTGCCAGCAGCCACACGCTCACAGGGTCGCACACTGAAGCTTTCTTT. The encoded protein is CASSHTLTGSHTEAFF.

The rearrangement joins TRBV19 to TRBJ1-4; the D gene is possibly TRBD1 (6 bases). Germline V gene lookup returns CDR1 LNHDA and CDR2 SQIVND (reference sequence). The CDR3 runs to 15 residues. Trimming removed 2 bases at V and 6 bases at J, with 13 bases between. The CDR3 nucleotides read TGTGCCAGTAGTATACCGGCAGGGGAGGATGAAAAACTGTTTTTT. This codes for CASSIPAGEDEKLFF.

This clone was observed a few times. This rearrangement joins TRBV2 to TRBJ2-7; no definite D call. The germline V gene has CDR1 SNHLY and CDR2 FYNNEI. V was clipped by 6 bases and J by 6 bases, with 12 bases between them. There are 12 residues in the CDR3. The CDR3: CASSRDLGEQYF. The DNA of the CDR3 is TGTGCCAGCAGCCGTGACCTCGGCGAGCAGTACTTC. The full variable domain, in which reference TRBV2 and TRBJ2-7 provide the parts outside the CDR3, is EPEVTQTPSHQVTQMGQEVILRCVPISNHLYFYWYRQILGQKVEFLVSFYNNEISEKSEIFDDQFSVERPDGSNFTLKIRSTKLEDSAMYFCASSRDLGEQYFGPGTRLTVT.

The genes are TRBV6-1 and TRBJ1-6, with 7 bases matching TRBD1. The CDR3 runs 15 residues. Per the germline V gene, CDR1 is MNHNS and CDR2 is SASEGT. Unmatched junction bases numbered 7, after V lost 1 base and J lost 10 bases. The CDR3: CASSEEQGMGSPLHF. CDR3 nucleotides: TGTGCCAGCAGTGAAGAACAGGGGATGGGATCACCCCTCCACTTT.

This clone appeared once. The chain employs TRBV28 and TRBJ1-1, with D possibly matching TRBD1 (5 bases). The V gene lost 6 bases and the J gene lost 10 bases, with 18 bases spanning the gap. Germline loops: CDR1 MDHEN, CDR2 SYDVKM. The CDR3 has 13 residues. This CDR3 reads CASSSSGLTGAFF. The CDR3 DNA sequence: TGTGCCAGCAGCTCCTCGGGGCTCACGGGAGCTTTCTTT.

V usage is TRBV7-2 and J usage is TRBJ2-1, with a tentative D call TRBD2 (7 bases). The germline V gene encodes CDR1 SGHTA and CDR2 FQGNSA. The V end was cut by 1 base, the J end by 10 bases, with 17 bases between. This CDR3 spans 15 amino acids. The CDR3 loop reads CASSLDGLGGREQFF. In DNA form, the CDR3 reads TGTGCCAGCAGCTTAGACGGACTGGGGGGGCGGGAGCAGTTCTTC.

This clone came up a few times. J is TRBJ2-3 and V is TRBV19; 7 bases align to TRBD1. Germline lookup yields CDR1 LNHDA and CDR2 SQIVND (reference sequence). V was pared by 7 bases and J by 0 bases, with 1 base of the junction left unmatched. CDR3 length equals 13 residues. DNA for the CDR3: TGTGCCAGTAAGGGACAGAGCACAGATACGCAGTATTTT. Its protein product is CASKGQSTDTQYF. Combining the CDR3 with reference TRBV19 and TRBJ2-3 gives the whole variable domain DGGITQSPKYLFRKEGQNVTLSCEQNLNHDAMYWYRQDPGQGLRLIYYSQIVNDFQKGDIAEGYSVSREKKESFPLTVTSAQKNPTAFYLCASKGQSTDTQYFGPGTRLTVL.

This rearrangement joins TRBV5-1 to TRBJ1-4; D unresolved. V was cut by 4 bases and J by 0 bases, with 19 bases left in between. Germline V gene lookup returns CDR1 SGHRS and CDR2 YFSETQ. The CDR3 has 18 residues. CDR3 sequence (DNA): TGCGCCAGCAGCCCGGCCGTTGGAGGTTCTTCAACTAATGAAAAACTGTTTTTT. Translated, it gives CASSPAVGGSSTNEKLFF.

The genes are TRBV2 and TRBJ2-7, with 9 positions matching TRBD1. CDR3 length: 14 amino acids. V lost 3 bases, J lost 3 bases, and 3 bases stayed unmatched. Germline lookup yields CDR1 SNHLY and CDR2 FYNNEI. CDR3 nucleotide sequence: TGTGCCAGCAGTGAGGGGACAGGGCACTACGAGCAGTACTTC. Its protein is CASSEGTGHYEQYF.

The chain joins TRBV7-6 to TRBJ2-7; 8 bases are a match to TRBD1. Losses at the gene ends were 5 bases for V and 6 bases for J; bases not matched to a gene: 9. The CDR3 spans 14 residues. In germline, CDR1 is SGHVS, CDR2 FNYEAQ. CDR3 region: CASSDPGQGSEQYF. CDR3 coding DNA: TGTGCCAGCAGCGACCCAGGACAGGGTTCCGAGCAGTACTTC.

The rearrangement joins TRBV6-4 to TRBJ2-2; possibly TRBD2 for D (5 bases). Germline CDR1 is MRHNA and CDR2 is SNTAGT. V was shortened by 1 base and J by 1 base, with 7 bases between the two germline ends. The CDR3 has 15 residues. This chain's CDR3 is CASSDLGVNTGELFF. In nucleotides, the CDR3 is TGTGCCAGCAGTGACTTGGGAGTGAACACCGGGGAGCTGTTTTTT.

The rearrangement uses TRBV5-4 and TRBJ2-3; no reliable D call. Per the germline V gene, CDR1 is SGHNT and CDR2 is YYREEE (reference sequence). The CDR3 sequence is 14 residues long. V was trimmed by 0 bases and J by 2 bases, leaving 7 bases between them. CDR3 coding DNA: TGTGCCAGCAGCTTGGACCAAATCACAGATACGCAGTATTTT. Its protein is CASSLDQITDTQYF.

The rearrangement joins TRBV27 to TRBJ2-1; a weak D match, TRBD2 (5 bases). Trimming pared 1 base from V and 9 bases from J, leaving 7 bases between. Germline V gene data show CDR1 as MNHEY and CDR2 as SMNVEV (reference sequence). The CDR3 is made up of 12 amino acids. CDR3 coding DNA: TGTGCCAGCAGTTTATTAGGGAGTGAGCAGTTCTTC. This codes for CASSLLGSEQFF.